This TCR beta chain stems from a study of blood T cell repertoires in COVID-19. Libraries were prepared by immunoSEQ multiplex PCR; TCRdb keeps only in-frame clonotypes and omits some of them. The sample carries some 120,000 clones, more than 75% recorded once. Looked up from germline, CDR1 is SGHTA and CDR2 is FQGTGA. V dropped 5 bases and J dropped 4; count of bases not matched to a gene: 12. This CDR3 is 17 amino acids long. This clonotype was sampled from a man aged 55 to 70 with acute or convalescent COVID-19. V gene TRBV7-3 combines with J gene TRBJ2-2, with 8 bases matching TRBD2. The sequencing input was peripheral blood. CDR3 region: CASSLSGGLHPTGELFF. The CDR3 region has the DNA TGTGCCAGCAGCCTAAGCGGGGGACTCCACCCCACCGGGGAGCTGTTTTTT.